One and the same sample provided the 30 T cell receptor beta chains below, sequenced in a study of identifying expanded T cells in peripheral blood. Sequencing used immunoSEQ multiplex PCR; TCRdb keeps in-frame clones, though not all of them. Of tens of thousands of clones in the sample, around 86% were seen once. Source material: blood. Receptors were obtained from a person aged 18 to 70 in good health.

The chain couples TRBV5-1 to TRBJ2-1; the match to TRBD2 covers 11 bases. Losses at the gene ends were 2 bases for V and 9 bases for J; bases not matched to a gene: 7. Germline V gene lookup returns CDR1 SGHRS and CDR2 YFSETQ. The CDR3 length is 15 residues. For the CDR3, the DNA is TGCGCCAGCAGCTTAGTAGCGGGAGGGCCGGCTGAGCAGTTCTTC. This gives the protein CASSLVAGGPAEQFF.

This clone showed up just a few times. The V call is TRBV21-1, the J call TRBJ2-7; TRBD1 is the table's D call and was not checked against the DNA. TRBV21-1 is labeled a pseudogene. This CDR3 is 16 amino acids long. The CDR3 coding sequence is TGTGCCAGCAGCAAAGAATATGCAGGGTTAACACACGAGCAGTACTTC. Amino acids: CASSKEYAGLTHEQYF.

The chain links TRBV18 to TRBJ2-3; 9 bases are shared with TRBD2. Germline CDR1 is KGHSH and CDR2 is LQKENI. The CDR3 runs to 16 residues. Germline trimming cut 2 bases from V and 1 base from J; bases unmatched to any gene: 4. The CDR3 loop is CASSPRTSVGTDTQYF. DNA for the CDR3: TGTGCCAGCTCACCAAGGACTAGCGTGGGCACAGATACGCAGTATTTT.

The V and J genes are TRBV11-2 and TRBJ2-7, with TRBD1 matching over 9 bases. V lost 3 bases, J lost 7 bases, and 4 bases stayed unmatched. The length of the CDR3 is 13 residues. Per germline, CDR1 SGHAT and CDR2 FQNNGV. CDR3 sequence reads: CASSFDRGREQYV. The DNA for the CDR3 is TGTGCCAGCAGCTTCGACAGGGGGAGGGAGCAGTACGTC.

The rearrangement uses TRBV14 and TRBJ1-1; D uncertain. The germline V gene has CDR1 SGHDN and CDR2 FVKESK. With 0 bases removed from V and 1 base from J, the gap between germline ends came to 6 bases. This CDR3 is built from 14 residues. CDR3 in DNA: TGTGCCAGCAGCCAAGATGCGTGGAACACTGAAGCTTTCTTT. Its protein is CASSQDAWNTEAFF.

Here the CDR3 DNA reads TGTGCCAGCAGTGACACTAGCGGGGGGCGGGAGCAGTTCTTC. It translates to CASSDTSGGREQFF. The chain recombines TRBV6-4 with TRBJ2-1; TRBD2 matches at 12 bases. V shed 2 bases, J shed 10 bases, and the junction held 3 bases outside the gene matches. The CDR3 extends over 14 amino acids. From germline, CDR1 is MRHNA and CDR2 SNTAGT.

This chain links TRBV10-1 with TRBJ2-5, with 16 bases identical to TRBD2. Trimming at V came to 9 bases and at J to 2 bases, leaving 15 bases not matched to a gene. Germline CDR1 is WNHNN and CDR2 is SYGVQD (reference sequence). This CDR3 has 19 amino acids. The CDR3 DNA sequence: TGCGCCAGTCCTCCTGCTGGGACTAGCGGGGGGGCGCGGCAAGAGACCCAGTACTTC. Residues: CASPPAGTSGGARQETQYF.

The J gene is TRBJ2-1, the V gene TRBV4-3; 7 bases agree with TRBD2. J was trimmed by 6 bases and V by 4 bases; bases with no gene match: 6. The germline CDR1 and CDR2 sequences are LGHNA and YSLEER. CDR3 length: 14 residues. This CDR3 reads CASSLWTSSNEQFF. CDR3 DNA sequence: TGCGCCAGCAGCCTATGGACTAGTTCCAATGAGCAGTTCTTC.

As regards this clone: It is unclear where the CDR3 begins or ends on the DNA, so no DNA is shown, and the CDR3 is as TCRdb lists it. CDR3 amino acids: CASSDSLSWEAFF. V is TRBV6-1 and J is TRBJ1-1. Termini included, the CDR3 measures 13 amino acids. Per germline, CDR1 MNHNS and CDR2 SASEGT.

This clone was detected a few times. The chain couples TRBV7-9 to TRBJ1-2; perhaps TRBD1 as D (6 bases). The CDR3 is 13 residues long. With 7 bases removed from V and 7 bases from J, the gap between germline ends came to 16 bases. Germline assignment: CDR1 SEHNR and CDR2 FQNEAQ (reference sequence). In DNA, the CDR3 is TGTGCCAGCACCCCAGTCGGGGGCGTTGGCTACACCTTC. It is translated as CASTPVGGVGYTF.

The CDR3 nucleotides are TGTGCCAGCAGGGGGACAGGGGCCGAGCAGTACGTC. This translates into CASRGTGAEQYV. The chain combines TRBV2 with TRBJ2-7; 10 positions match TRBD1. CDR1 SNHLY and CDR2 FYNNEI come from the germline V gene. V dropped 6 bases and J dropped 6; count of bases not matched to a gene: 2. This CDR3 comprises 12 residues.

The chain is built from TRBV19 and TRBJ2-2; perhaps D is TRBD1 or TRBD2 (5 bases each). V lost 7 bases, J lost 5 bases, and 17 bases lay in between. The CDR3 loop spans 15 amino acids. Germline V gene lookup returns CDR1 LNHDA and CDR2 SQIVND (reference sequence). DNA of the CDR3: TGTGCCAGTACCCCTCGCAACGGGGCTACCGGGGAGCTGTTTTTT. It translates to CASTPRNGATGELFF. Full variable domain (rest looked up from reference TRBV19 and TRBJ2-2): DGGITQSPKYLFRKEGQNVTLSCEQNLNHDAMYWYRQDPGQGLRLIYYSQIVNDFQKGDIAEGYSVSREKKESFPLTVTSAQKNPTAFYLCASTPRNGATGELFFGEGSRLTVL.

The chain has TRBV6-6 and TRBJ2-2; the D is unclear. This CDR3 has 14 amino acids. Germline loops: CDR1 MNHNY, CDR2 SVGAGI (reference sequence). The V end was cut by 4 bases, the J end by 5 bases, with 11 bases between. The DNA for the CDR3 is TGTGCCAGCAGTTCCCTAGTCTATACCGGGGAGCTGTTTTTT. It is translated as CASSSLVYTGELFF.

The rearrangement links TRBV12-5 to TRBJ2-3; D remains unclear. Germline values: CDR1 LGHNT, CDR2 FRNRAP. CDR3 length: 13 amino acids. With 5 bases removed from V and 2 bases from J, the gap between germline ends came to 8 bases. CDR3 sequence: CASGIGNTDTQYF. The DNA for the CDR3 is TGTGCTAGTGGTATAGGGAACACAGATACGCAGTATTTT.

This rearrangement joins TRBV15 to TRBJ2-2; a possible D gene is TRBD2 (6 bases). The CDR3 totals 15 residues. Germline CDR1 is LNHNV and CDR2 is YYDKDF (reference sequence). The ends were cut back, 3 bases at V and 6 bases at J, with 14 bases in the middle. The DNA of the CDR3 is TGTGCCACCAGCAGGGCGAGCTGGGGGGCCGGGGAGCTGTTTTTT. As protein: CATSRASWGAGELFF.

The rearrangement joins TRBV2 to TRBJ2-5; 7 bases line up with TRBD2. Looked up from germline, CDR1 is SNHLY and CDR2 is FYNNEI. The CDR3 runs to 15 residues. Trimming at V came to 8 bases and at J to 2 bases, leaving 11 bases not matched to a gene. CDR3 amino acids: CASPWPAGLQETQYF. The CDR3 DNA follows: TGTGCCAGCCCGTGGCCAGCGGGATTACAAGAGACCCAGTACTTC.

In this sample, this clone turned up a few times. The chain links TRBV11-2 to TRBJ2-5; 9 bases line up with TRBD1. The CDR3 contains 17 residues. The V gene's germline CDR1 is SGHAT and CDR2 FQNNGV. Unmatched junction bases numbered 14, after V lost 4 bases and J lost 5 bases. The CDR3 sequence: CASSSGGTGGVSETQYF. The CDR3 DNA reads TGTGCCAGCAGCTCCGGGGGTACAGGGGGCGTTTCGGAGACCCAGTACTTC.

The V and J genes are TRBV2 and TRBJ1-2; weak D call: TRBD1 (5 bases). The CDR3 loop spans 14 amino acids. V lost 2 bases and J lost 10, with 17 bases in between. Germline CDR1 is SNHLY and CDR2 is FYNNEI. CDR3 bases: TGTGCCAGCAGTGAAATTAGAGGGGTCCCGGACTACACCTTC. It specifies CASSEIRGVPDYTF.

This clone was seen a single time. V and J are TRBV30 and TRBJ2-3, with 10 bases lining up with TRBD2. After removal of 0 bases from V and 2 bases from J, the junction contained 8 bases not matched to a gene. This CDR3 comprises 17 residues. Germline CDR1 is GTSNPN and CDR2 is SVGIG (reference sequence). CDR3 sequence (DNA): TGTGCCTGGAGTGTAACCCGGACTAGCGGAATCACAGATACGCAGTATTTT. Amino acid sequence: CAWSVTRTSGITDTQYF.

The chain joins TRBV5-1 to TRBJ1-2; 11 bases are a match to TRBD1. From germline, CDR1 is SGHRS and CDR2 YFSETQ. The junction had 11 bases not matched to a gene; V was cut back by 4 bases and J by 0 bases. The CDR3 totals 18 residues. CDR3 region: CASSLRTDRGRPNYGYTF. The CDR3 region has the DNA TGCGCCAGCAGCCTTCGAACGGACAGGGGGCGACCTAACTATGGCTACACCTTC.

In DNA, the CDR3 is TGTGCCAGCAGCTTAGGGATGCGGGGCCAGTTCTTC. It yields the protein CASSLGMRGQFF. The chain has TRBV7-2 and TRBJ2-1, with D possibly matching TRBD2 (6 bases). The CDR3 sequence is 12 residues long. The ends were cut back, 1 base at V and 13 bases at J, with 11 bases in the middle. Germline CDR1 and CDR2: SGHTA and FQGNSA.

This clone has only a few counts. V gene TRBV5-4 combines with J gene TRBJ2-7; D unclear. Trimming pared 9 bases from V and 6 bases from J, leaving 13 bases between. Germline CDR1 SGHNT, CDR2 YYREEE (reference sequence). The length of the CDR3 is 11 residues. CDR3 residues: CATQSVSEQYV. Written as DNA, the CDR3 is TGTGCCACGCAGTCGGTTAGCGAGCAGTACGTC.

The rearrangement joins TRBV25-1 to TRBJ2-2; D may match TRBD1 or TRBD2 (6 bases each). The CDR3 consists of 15 residues. Trimming removed 9 bases from V and 3 bases from J, with 17 bases in between. Germline values: CDR1 MGHDK, CDR2 SYGVNS. CDR3 region: CASGEGGRYTGELFF. DNA of the CDR3: TGTGCCAGTGGAGAGGGGGGCAGATACACCGGGGAGCTGTTTTTT.

The V call is TRBV27, the J call TRBJ2-5, with TRBD1 matching over 7 bases. The ends lost 6 bases at V and 3 bases at J; junction bases unmatched: 7. From germline, CDR1 is MNHEY and CDR2 SMNVEV (reference sequence). There are 14 residues in the CDR3. The CDR3 is CASRERGLEETQYF. The CDR3 DNA is TGTGCCAGCAGGGAAAGGGGGCTAGAAGAGACCCAGTACTTC.

The chain uses TRBV18 and TRBJ2-2; no clear D gene. V dropped 2 bases and J dropped 6 bases, with 16 bases sitting between them. Germline V gene sequence: CDR1 KGHSH, CDR2 LQKENI. The CDR3 extends over 16 amino acids. This chain's CDR3 is CASSPYRGSVPGELFF. DNA of the CDR3: TGTGCCAGCTCACCATATCGAGGCAGCGTACCCGGGGAGCTGTTTTTT.

The chain employs TRBV14 and TRBJ1-6; TRBD1 matches 8 bases. Germline lookup yields CDR1 SGHDN and CDR2 FVKESK. The V segment lost 4 bases and the J segment 14 bases; nucleotides outside the gene matches: 10. The CDR3 covers 14 residues. CDR3 protein: CASSRTGSQRTLHF. The CDR3 nucleotides are TGTGCCAGCAGCCGGACAGGGAGTCAGCGGACCCTCCACTTT.

The V gene is TRBV11-3, the J gene TRBJ1-4; 9 nucleotides line up with TRBD1. Per the germline V gene, CDR1 is SGHNT and CDR2 is YENEEA. The V segment lost 5 bases and the J segment 12 bases; nucleotides outside the gene matches: 7. CDR3 size: 13 residues. This chain's CDR3 is CASSRDRAGELFF. CDR3 DNA: TGTGCCAGCAGCCGGGACAGGGCGGGAGAACTGTTTTTT.

The chain uses TRBV11-2 and TRBJ2-1; no clear D gene. The CDR3 totals 13 residues. The germline V and J ends were trimmed by 2 bases and 10 bases, with 12 bases remaining between them. The germline CDR1 and CDR2 sequences are SGHAT and FQNNGV. The CDR3 nucleotides are TGTGCCAGCAGCTTAAACATAAGTCCCGAGCAGTTCTTC. This encodes CASSLNISPEQFF.

This clone was observed a single time. The chain combines TRBV6-1 with TRBJ1-2; 9 bases agree with TRBD1. The J segment lost 5 bases and the V segment lost 2 bases, leaving 3 bases of the junction unmatched. This CDR3 contains 14 residues. Germline V CDR1 and CDR2: MNHNS, SASEGT. CDR3 loop: CASSETGTGYGYTF. The CDR3 DNA sequence: TGTGCCAGCAGTGAAACGGGGACAGGGTATGGCTACACCTTC.

V is TRBV2 and J is TRBJ2-7, with 14 bases aligning to TRBD2. The V and J ends lost 5 bases and 3 bases, in that order; junction bases with no gene match: 3. The V gene's germline CDR1 is SNHLY and CDR2 FYNNEI. The CDR3 covers 15 residues. The CDR3 reads CASSSGTSGGYEQYV. The CDR3 DNA reads as TGTGCCAGCAGTTCCGGGACTAGCGGGGGCTACGAGCAGTACGTC.